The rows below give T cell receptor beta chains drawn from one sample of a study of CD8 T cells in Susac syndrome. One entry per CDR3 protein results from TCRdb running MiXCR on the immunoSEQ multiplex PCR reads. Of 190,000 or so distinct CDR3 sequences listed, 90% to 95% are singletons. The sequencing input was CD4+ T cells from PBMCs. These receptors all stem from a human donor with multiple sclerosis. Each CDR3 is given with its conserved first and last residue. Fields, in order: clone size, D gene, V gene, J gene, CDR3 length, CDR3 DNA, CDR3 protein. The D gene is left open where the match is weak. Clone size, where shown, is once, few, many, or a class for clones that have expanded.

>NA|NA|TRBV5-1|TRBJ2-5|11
TGCGCCAGCAGTTACAAAGAGACCCAGTACTTC
CASSYKETQYF
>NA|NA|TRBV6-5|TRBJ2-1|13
TGTGCCAGCAGTTTCCAGGACGGGGATGAGCAGTTCTTC
CASSFQDGDEQFF
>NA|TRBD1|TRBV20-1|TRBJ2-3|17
TGCAGTGCCCCCGGGACAGGGGCCTCTCTCCGTACAGATACGCAGTATTTT
CSAPGTGASLRTDTQYF
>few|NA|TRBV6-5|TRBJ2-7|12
TGTGCCAGCAGCCCCGACGGCTACGAGCAGTACTTC
CASSPDGYEQYF
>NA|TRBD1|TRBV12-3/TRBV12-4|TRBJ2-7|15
TGTGCCAGCAGCCGTGACAGGGCGTATTCCTACGAGCAGTACTTC
CASSRDRAYSYEQYF
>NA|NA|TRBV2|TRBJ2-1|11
TGTGCCAGCAGTACCACTAAAGAGCAGTTCTTC
CASSTTKEQFF
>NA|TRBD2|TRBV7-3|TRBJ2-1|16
TGTGCCAGCAGCTTAAACGGCGGGAGGGGCTACAATGAGCAGTTCTTC
CASSLNGGRGYNEQFF
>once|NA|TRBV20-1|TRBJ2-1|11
TGCAGTGCTAGCTTGGGGAATGAGCAGTTCTTC
CSASLGNEQFF
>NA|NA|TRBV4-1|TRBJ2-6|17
TGCGCCAGCAGCAGGGGGAAAGGGGCTGCTGGGGCCAACGTCCTGACTTTC
CASSRGKGAAGANVLTF
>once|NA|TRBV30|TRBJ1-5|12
TGTGCCTGGAGTTCGAGCAATCAGCCCCAGCATTTT
CAWSSSNQPQHF
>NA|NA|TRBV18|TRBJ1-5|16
TGTGCCAGCTCCCCGGCTATGGGAGATAGCAATCAGCCCCAGCATTTT
CASSPAMGDSNQPQHF
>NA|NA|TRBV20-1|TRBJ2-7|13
TGCAGTGCTACTCCCCGAAGGGAATACGAGCAGTACTTC
CSATPRREYEQYF
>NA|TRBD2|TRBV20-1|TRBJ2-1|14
TGCAGTGCTTACCTAGCGGGGGGGCAAAATGAGCAGTTCTTC
CSAYLAGGQNEQFF
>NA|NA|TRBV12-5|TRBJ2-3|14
TGTGCTAGTGGTCCCCGGGGGTCCACAGATACGCAGTATTTT
CASGPRGSTDTQYF
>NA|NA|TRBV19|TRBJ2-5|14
TGTGCCAGTAGTAAGTCGTCAGCCCAAGAGACCCAGTACTTC
CASSKSSAQETQYF
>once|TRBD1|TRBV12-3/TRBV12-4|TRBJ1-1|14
TGTGCCAGCAGGACTCAGGGGGTTAACACTGAAGCTTTCTTT
CASRTQGVNTEAFF
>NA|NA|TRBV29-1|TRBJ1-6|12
TGCAGCGTTTCCTCGGGGGATTCACCCCTCCACTTT
CSVSSGDSPLHF
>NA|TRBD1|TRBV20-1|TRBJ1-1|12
TGCAGTGCTAGGCCAGGGGGCGTTGAAGCTTTCTTT
CSARPGGVEAFF
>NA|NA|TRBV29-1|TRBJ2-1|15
TGCAGCCTCCGAGGGTCAGGTTCAGGCTACAATGAGCAGTTCTTC
CSLRGSGSGYNEQFF
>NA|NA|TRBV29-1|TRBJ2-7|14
TGCAGCGTTGTTCTTCTCGGGACTCATTACGAGCAGTACTTC
CSVVLLGTHYEQYF
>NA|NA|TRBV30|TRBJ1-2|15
TGTGCCTGGAGTGTGTGGGACGCCGCTAACTATGGCTACACCTTC
CAWSVWDAANYGYTF
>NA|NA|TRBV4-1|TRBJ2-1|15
TGCGCCAGCAGCCAAGTCATGACTGCACTCAATGAGCAGTTCTTC
CASSQVMTALNEQFF
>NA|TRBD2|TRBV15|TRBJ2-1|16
TGTGCCACCAGCATTAGCCTAGCGGGAGGGCCGAGTGAGCAGTTCTTC
CATSISLAGGPSEQFF
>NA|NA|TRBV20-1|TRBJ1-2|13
TGCAGTGCTGGCCACAGCAGGAACTATGGCTACACCTTC
CSAGHSRNYGYTF
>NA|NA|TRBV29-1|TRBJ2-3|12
TGCAGCGTTGAAGATGGTGCAGATACGCAGTATTTT
CSVEDGADTQYF
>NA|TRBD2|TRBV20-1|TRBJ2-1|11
TGCAGTGGCGGGAGGTCGGGCGAGCAGTTCTTC
CSGGRSGEQFF
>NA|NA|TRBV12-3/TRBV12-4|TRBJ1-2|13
TGTGCCAGCAGTTTAAAACGAGGCTATGGCTACACCTTC
CASSLKRGYGYTF
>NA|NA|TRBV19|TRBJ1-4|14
TGTGCCAGTATACATTCTGGGGGCGATGAAAAACTGTTTTTT
CASIHSGGDEKLFF
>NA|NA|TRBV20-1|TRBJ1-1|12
TGCAGTGCTAGAGGACGGGACACTGAAGCTTTCTTT
CSARGRDTEAFF
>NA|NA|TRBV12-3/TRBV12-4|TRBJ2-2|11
TGTGCCAGCCGAAGTCAGATGGGGCTGTTTTTT
CASRSQMGLFF
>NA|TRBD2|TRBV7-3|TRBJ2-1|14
TGTGCCAGCACCCGGACTAGCGGGAGCAATGAGCAGTTCTTC
CASTRTSGSNEQFF
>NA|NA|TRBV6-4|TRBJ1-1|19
TGTGCCAGCAGTGACTTACCCGATCCTGGGACAACTGGGAACACTGAAGCTTTCTTT
CASSDLPDPGTTGNTEAFF
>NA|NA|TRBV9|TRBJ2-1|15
TGTGCCAGCAGCGCCGATCCGAGCTCCTACAATGAGCAGTTCTTC
CASSADPSSYNEQFF
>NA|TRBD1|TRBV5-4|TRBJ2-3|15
TGTGCCAGCAGTTCAAACAGAGGGGGCAAAGATACGCAGTATTTT
CASSSNRGGKDTQYF
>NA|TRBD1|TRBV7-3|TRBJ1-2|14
TGTGCCAGCAGCCAGGGGGTCGCTAACTATGGCTACACCTTC
CASSQGVANYGYTF
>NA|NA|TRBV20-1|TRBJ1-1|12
TGCAGTGGAGAGAATATGAACACTGAAGCTTTCTTT
CSGENMNTEAFF
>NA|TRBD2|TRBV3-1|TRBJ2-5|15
TGTGCCAGCAGCCAAGTGGAAGCGGGAGGGGAGACCCAGTACTTC
CASSQVEAGGETQYF
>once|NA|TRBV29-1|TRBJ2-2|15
TGCAGCGTTGGAGGGTTGGAGGCGTTGGGCGGGGAGCTGTTTTTT
CSVGGLEALGGELFF
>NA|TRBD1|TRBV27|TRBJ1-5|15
TGTGCCAGCAGTTTAGAGCTCCCAGGGGGTCAGCCCCAGCATTTT
CASSLELPGGQPQHF
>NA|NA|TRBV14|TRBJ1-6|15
TGTGCCAGCAGCCCCCGTTTACTTTATAATTCACCCCTCCACTTT
CASSPRLLYNSPLHF
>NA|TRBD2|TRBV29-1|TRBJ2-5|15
TGCAGCGTTGTCCCTATGACTAGCGGGTTGGAGACCCAGTACTTC
CSVVPMTSGLETQYF
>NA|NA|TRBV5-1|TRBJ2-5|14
TGCGCCAGCAGCTTGTACGGCAACCAAGAGACCCAGTACTTC
CASSLYGNQETQYF
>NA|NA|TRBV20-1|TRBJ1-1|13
TGCAGTGCTAGAGACGGGGGGGATGGTTTGGCTTTCTTT
CSARDGGDGLAFF
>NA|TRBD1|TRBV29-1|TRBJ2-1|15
TGCAGCGCTGTTTTTGCCGGGACAGTATACAATGAGCAGTTCTTC
CSAVFAGTVYNEQFF
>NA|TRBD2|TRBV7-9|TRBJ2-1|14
TGTGCCAGCAGCTTTAGCGGGATGGAGAATGAGCAGTTCTTC
CASSFSGMENEQFF
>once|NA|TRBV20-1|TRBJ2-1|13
TGCAGTGCTAGAGATACAGGGTACAATGAGCAGTTCTTC
CSARDTGYNEQFF